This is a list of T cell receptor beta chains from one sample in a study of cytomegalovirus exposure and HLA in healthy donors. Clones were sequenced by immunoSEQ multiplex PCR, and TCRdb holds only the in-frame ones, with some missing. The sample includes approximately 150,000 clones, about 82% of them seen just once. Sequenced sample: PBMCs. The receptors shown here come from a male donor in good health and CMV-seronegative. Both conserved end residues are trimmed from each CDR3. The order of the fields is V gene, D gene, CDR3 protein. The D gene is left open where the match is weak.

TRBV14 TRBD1 ASSQGSGGLYEQY
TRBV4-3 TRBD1 ASSQEHWAGTGRQEQY
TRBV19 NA ASSDAGYNEQF
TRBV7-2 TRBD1 ASSYFQGADTGELF
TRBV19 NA ASSIGTGFTEAF
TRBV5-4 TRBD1 ASSWAGQGIYGYT
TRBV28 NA ASSLEISSSYEQY
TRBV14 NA ASSQVQIGEQY
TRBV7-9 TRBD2 ASSHRVAGYQETQY
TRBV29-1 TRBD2 SVNGLAAPQETQY
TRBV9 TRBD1 ASSSRQGLSGNTIY
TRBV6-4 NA ASSDSLDTEELF
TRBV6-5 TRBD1 ASSYDRVDEKLF
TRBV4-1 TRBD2 ASSQVSAGSTDTQY
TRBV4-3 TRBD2 ASSQDTSGSPGDEQF
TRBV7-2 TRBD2 ASSSVSGRSYNEQF
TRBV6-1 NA ASSEDGVSLTQY
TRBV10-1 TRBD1 ASSATGSPSPNQPQH
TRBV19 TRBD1 ASTTGGVGETQY
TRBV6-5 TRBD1 ASSRQGYGYT
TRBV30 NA AWSAQGFTEAF
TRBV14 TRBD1 ASGDEPGQGVEQY
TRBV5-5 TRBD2 ASSLFDGLAGRYAGELF
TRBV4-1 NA ASSPILAQGETQY
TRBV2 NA ASSDGPGPSGANVLT
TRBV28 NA ASSSGAGYNEQF
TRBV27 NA ASSLYAGVGQPQH